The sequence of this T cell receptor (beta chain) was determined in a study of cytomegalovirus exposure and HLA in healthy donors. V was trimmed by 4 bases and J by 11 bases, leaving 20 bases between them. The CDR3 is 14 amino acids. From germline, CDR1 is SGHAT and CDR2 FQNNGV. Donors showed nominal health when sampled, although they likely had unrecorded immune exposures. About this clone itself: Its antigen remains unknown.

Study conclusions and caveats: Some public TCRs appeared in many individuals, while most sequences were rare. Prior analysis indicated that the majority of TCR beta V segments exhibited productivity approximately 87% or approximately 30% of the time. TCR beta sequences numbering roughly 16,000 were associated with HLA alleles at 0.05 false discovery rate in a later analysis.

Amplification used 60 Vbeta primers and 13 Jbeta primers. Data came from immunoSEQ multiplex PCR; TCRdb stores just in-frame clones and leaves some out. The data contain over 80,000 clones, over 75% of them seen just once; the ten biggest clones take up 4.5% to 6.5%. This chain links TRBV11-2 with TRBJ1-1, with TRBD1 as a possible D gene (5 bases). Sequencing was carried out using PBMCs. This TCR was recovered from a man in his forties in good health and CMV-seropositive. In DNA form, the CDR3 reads TGTGCCAGCAGCTCCCCAGGTGTAGGGGCTCGGGCTTTCTTT. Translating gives CASSSPGVGARAFF.